Below, 14 T cell receptor beta chains from the same sample are listed, as sequenced in a study of blood T cell repertoires in COVID-19 (dated by TCRdb to the early 2020s). Receptor amplification or capture employed the immunoSEQ multiplex PCR assay. TCRdb mirrors the immuneACCESS table, restricted to in-frame sequences. Some clones are absent from its copies; in checked studies, under half trace to an unresolved V gene, and the reason for the others is unknown. The sample table shows 200,000 to 250,000 clones, and just under 90% are seen once. About 2.5% of the sample comes from the top ten. Material: peripheral blood. These receptor sequences come from a man younger than 45 with COVID-19, enrolled during active disease.

This clone was observed a single time. CDR3: CASSTPPGQNYGYTF. In DNA, the CDR3 is TGTGCCAGCAGTACCCCTCCGGGACAAAACTATGGCTACACCTTC. The chain is built from TRBV6-1 and TRBJ1-2, with D possibly being TRBD1 (6 bases). There are 15 residues in the CDR3. Per germline, CDR1 MNHNS and CDR2 SASEGT. V was pared by 5 bases and J by 2 bases, with 15 bases between.

The gene calls are TRBV14 and TRBJ1-5; the match to TRBD1 covers 11 bases. Looked up from germline, CDR1 is SGHDN and CDR2 is FVKESK. CDR3 size: 16 residues. V trimming: 9 bases; J trimming: 6 bases; junction bases outside the gene matches: 13. CDR3 nucleotide sequence: TGTGCCAGAACCGGGACAGGGGGTCCGTACAGTCAGCCCCAGCATTTT. It translates to CARTGTGGPYSQPQHF.

In its sample, this clone was seen a few times. The chain is built from TRBV7-9 and TRBJ2-7, with 10 bases fitting TRBD2. This CDR3 has 16 residues. J was trimmed by 0 bases and V by 5 bases; bases with no gene match: 7. CDR1 is SEHNR and CDR2 is FQNEAQ in the germline V gene (reference sequence). The CDR3 bases are TGTGCCAGCAGCCCCATCGGGACTAGCGTCTCCTACGAGCAGTACTTC. It is translated as CASSPIGTSVSYEQYF.

On this clone: At one end the junction does not follow the germline gene, possibly because of a read error. This chain uses TRBV27 with TRBJ1-1, with 8 bases that match TRBD1. The germline V gene has CDR1 MNHEY and CDR2 SMNVEV (reference sequence). The CDR3 has 15 amino acids. Written as DNA, the CDR3 is TGTGCCAGCAGTGTATCTGACAGGGGTGACACTGAAGCTTTCTTT. Residues: CASSVSDRGDTEAFF.

This clone was counted a single time. The CDR3 nucleotides are TGTGCCAGCAGCCAAGAGGTAGCGGGGGGCCCTACAGATACGCAGTATTTT. It encodes CASSQEVAGGPTDTQYF. The V gene is TRBV4-2, the J gene TRBJ2-3; 10 bases fit TRBD2. The CDR3 runs 17 residues. Germline V gene data show CDR1 as LGHNA and CDR2 as YNFKEQ. V was clipped by 0 bases and J by 3 bases; unmatched bases: 6.

The V and J genes are TRBV28 and TRBJ1-1; D may be TRBD1 (5 bases). The V gene's germline CDR1 is MDHEN and CDR2 SYDVKM. The ends were cut back, 6 bases at V and 10 bases at J, with 15 bases in the middle. This CDR3 is 12 amino acids long. CDR3 region: CASSQSGERAFF. In nucleotides, the CDR3 is TGTGCCAGCAGCCAATCGGGGGAGAGAGCTTTCTTT. Looking up the rest from reference TRBV28 and TRBJ1-1 gives the full variable domain: DVKVTQSSRYLVKRTGEKVFLECVQDMDHENMFWYRQDPGLGLRLIYFSYDVKMKEKGDIPEGYSVSREKKERFSLILESASTNQTSMYLCASSQSGERAFFGQGTRLTVV.

V gene TRBV11-3 combines with J gene TRBJ2-1; 11 positions match TRBD2. V shed 4 bases, J shed 8 bases, and the junction held 13 bases outside the gene matches. Germline V CDR1 and CDR2: SGHNT, YENEEA. The CDR3 sequence is 17 residues long. The CDR3 DNA reads TGTGCCAGCAGCTCGGCAACTAGCGGGAGACTGCGTGATGAGCAGTTCTTC. Translating gives CASSSATSGRLRDEQFF.

This clone appeared a single time. The chain employs TRBV7-2 and TRBJ1-1; D call uncertain. With 6 bases removed from V and 1 base from J, the gap between germline ends came to 12 bases. CDR1 and CDR2 from the germline V gene are SGHTA and FQGNSA. This CDR3 spans 14 amino acids. The CDR3 DNA is TGTGCCAGCAGTAAAAGCGGGTGGAACACTGAAGCTTTCTTT. Residues: CASSKSGWNTEAFF. The variable domain in full, completed from reference TRBV7-2 and TRBJ1-1, reads GAGVSQSPSNKVTEKGKDVELRCDPISGHTALYWYRQSLGQGLEFLIYFQGNSAPDKSGLPSDRFSAERTGGSVSTLTIQRTQQEDSAVYLCASSKSGWNTEAFFGQGTRLTVV.

J is TRBJ2-7 and V is TRBV5-6; possible D gene TRBD2, 5 bases. CDR3 length: 16 amino acids. Germline values: CDR1 SGHDT, CDR2 YYEEEE. Trimming removed 4 bases at V and 2 bases at J, with 19 bases between. The CDR3 sequence: CASSPPRVERAYEQYF. The CDR3 DNA reads TGTGCCAGCAGCCCCCCCAGAGTAGAGAGGGCCTACGAGCAGTACTTC.

This clone came up a few times. Other DNA sequences from this sample encode an identical CDR3 as well. The chain joins TRBV3-1 (or the pseudogene TRBV3-2) to TRBJ2-3; TRBD1 aligns across 9 bases. Germline CDR1 is LGHDT and CDR2 is YNNKEL (reference sequence). Trimming cost V 3 bases and J 0 bases; bases outside gene matches: 10. The CDR3 extends over 18 amino acids. The CDR3 coding sequence is TGTGCCAGCAGCCAGCCTACCCTCGGGACAGGGAGCACAGATACGCAGTATTTT. Translation: CASSQPTLGTGSTDTQYF.

The rearrangement uses TRBV6-5 and TRBJ2-1; TRBD2 might be the D (7 bases). V lost 2 bases and J 7 bases, leaving 15 bases between the germline ends. The CDR3 contains 15 residues. Germline loops: CDR1 MNHEY, CDR2 SVGAGI. The DNA for the CDR3 is TGTGCCAGCAGTTACGGGGGGGGGCAGCGGAATGAGCAGTTCTTC. Its translation: CASSYGGGQRNEQFF.

The chain employs TRBV11-2 and TRBJ1-2, with D possibly TRBD1 on 5 matching bases. The V gene lost 7 bases and the J gene lost 7 bases, with 16 bases spanning the gap. The CDR3 has 13 residues. Germline V gives CDR1 SGHAT, CDR2 FQNNGV. As DNA, the CDR3 is TGTGCCAGCACACTGTGGGGGGGTACTGGCTACACCTTC. It yields the protein CASTLWGGTGYTF.

The V call is TRBV10-3, the J call TRBJ1-2; the match to TRBD1 covers 7 bases. CDR1 is ENHRY and CDR2 is SYGVKD in the germline V gene. V was clipped by 6 bases and J by 0 bases; unmatched bases: 4. The CDR3 length is 14 residues. The CDR3 region has the DNA TGTGCCATCAGACCGACAGGGTCTAACTATGGCTACACCTTC. Translated, it gives CAIRPTGSNYGYTF.

The chain couples TRBV5-6 to TRBJ2-7; 9 nucleotides line up with TRBD1. From germline, CDR1 is SGHDT and CDR2 YYEEEE. The CDR3 loop spans 13 amino acids. V lost 9 bases and J lost 4; bases outside the gene matches: 8. The DNA for the CDR3 is TGTGCCACCACAACCGGGACAGGGTACGAGCAGTACTTC. It codes for CATTTGTGYEQYF.